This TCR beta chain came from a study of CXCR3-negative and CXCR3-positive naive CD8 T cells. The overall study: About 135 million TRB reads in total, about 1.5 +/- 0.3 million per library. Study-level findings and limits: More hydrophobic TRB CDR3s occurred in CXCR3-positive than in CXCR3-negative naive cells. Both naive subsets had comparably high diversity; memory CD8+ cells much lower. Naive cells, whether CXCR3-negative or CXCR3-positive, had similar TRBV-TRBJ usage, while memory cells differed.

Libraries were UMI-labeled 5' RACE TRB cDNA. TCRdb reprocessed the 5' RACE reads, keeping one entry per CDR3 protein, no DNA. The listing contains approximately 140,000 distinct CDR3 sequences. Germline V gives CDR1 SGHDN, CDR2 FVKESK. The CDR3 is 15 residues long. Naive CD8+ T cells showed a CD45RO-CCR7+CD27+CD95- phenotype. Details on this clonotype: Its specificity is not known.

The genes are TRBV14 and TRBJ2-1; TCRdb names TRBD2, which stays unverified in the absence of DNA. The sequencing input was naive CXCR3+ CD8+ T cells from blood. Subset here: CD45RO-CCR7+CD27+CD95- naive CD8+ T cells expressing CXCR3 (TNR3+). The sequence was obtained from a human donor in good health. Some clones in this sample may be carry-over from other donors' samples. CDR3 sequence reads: CASSQLVGTYNEQFF.